These 15 T cell receptor beta chains came from one sample sequenced in a study of identical twins. MiXCR, run by TCRdb on the 5' RACE reads, gives a single entry per CDR3 protein. This table has around 650,000 distinct CDR3 sequences, about 7.1% appearing once. These data also featured in a second study, about yellow fever vaccine responses in identical twins.

The sample comprised PBMCs. All receptors derive from a woman between 18 and 29 years old in good health.

The chain combines TRBV12-3 or TRBV12-4 with TRBJ1-5, with a possible D match to TRBD1 (5 bases). The V end was cut by 11 bases, the J end by 7 bases, with 27 bases between. The CDR3 is made up of 16 amino acids. The CDR3 DNA reads TGTGCCTTCTACAGTTTGAGCGCGGGGGGTCGGCAGCCCCAGCATTTT. Its translation: CAFYSLSAGGRQPQHF.

This clonotype has just a few counts. The CDR3 loop reads CASSIWGSPYEQYF. DNA for the CDR3: TGTGCCAGTAGTATCTGGGGGAGTCCCTACGAGCAGTACTTC. V and J are TRBV19 and TRBJ2-7; D tentatively reads TRBD1 or TRBD2 (5 bases each). Germline CDR1 is LNHDA and CDR2 is SQIVND (reference sequence). This CDR3 comprises 14 residues. The ends were cut back, 3 bases at V and 2 bases at J, with 11 bases in the middle.

This clonotype appeared a few times. The chain carries TRBV15 and TRBJ1-2, with a weak D call TRBD1 (6 bases). Germline CDR1 LNHNV, CDR2 YYDKDF (reference sequence). V was cut by 0 bases and J by 2 bases, with 13 bases left in between. The CDR3 is 16 amino acids. The CDR3 region is CATSREGTGTNYGYTF. The CDR3, as DNA: TGTGCCACCAGCAGAGAGGGAACAGGGACGAACTATGGCTACACCTTC.

This clonotype came up a few times. This rearrangement joins TRBV3-1 to TRBJ2-2; the D is unclear. Germline assignment: CDR1 LGHDT and CDR2 YNNKEL (reference sequence). V shed 0 bases and J shed 6 bases, with 8 bases lying between them. The CDR3 runs 14 residues. The CDR3 reads CASSQDITSGELFF. CDR3 coding DNA: TGTGCCAGCAGCCAAGATATTACGTCCGGGGAGCTGTTTTTT. The full variable domain, in which reference TRBV3-1 and TRBJ2-2 provide the parts outside the CDR3, is DTAVSQTPKYLVTQMGNDKSIKCEQNLGHDTMYWYKQDSKKFLKIMFSYNNKELIINETVPNRFSPKSPDKAHLNLHINSLELGDSAVYFCASSQDITSGELFFGEGSRLTVL.

This clonotype has only a few counts. This chain links TRBV20-1 with TRBJ1-2; 8 bases map to TRBD1. The V segment lost 3 bases and the J segment 11 bases; nucleotides outside the gene matches: 14. Germline-derived CDR1 and CDR2 are DFQATT and SNEGSKA (reference sequence). The CDR3 is made up of 14 amino acids. CDR3 sequence: CSASSSYSGGGYTF. CDR3 coding DNA: TGCAGTGCTAGTAGTTCGTACTCAGGGGGCGGTTACACCTTC.

This clonotype appeared a few times. J is TRBJ2-7 and V is TRBV11-2; TRBD2 aligns across 10 bases. After removal of 0 bases from V and 2 bases from J, the junction contained 1 base not matched to a gene. CDR3 size: 15 residues. From germline, CDR1 is SGHAT and CDR2 FQNNGV. The DNA of the CDR3 is TGTGCCAGCAGCTTAGATAGCGGGAGGACCTACGAGCAGTACTTC. It translates to CASSLDSGRTYEQYF.

This sequence joins TRBV6-5 and TRBJ2-7; possibly TRBD1 for D (6 bases). V lost 6 bases, J lost 4 bases, and 22 bases lay in between. The germline gives CDR1 MNHEY, CDR2 SVGAGI. This CDR3 has 16 residues. CDR3: CASSLSGTPGQYEQYF. CDR3 bases: TGTGCCAGCAGCTTATCTGGGACCCCCGGACAGTACGAGCAGTACTTC.

This clonotype was counted ten times or more. V gene TRBV12-3 or TRBV12-4 combines with J gene TRBJ2-5, with TRBD2 identical over 14 bases. The CDR3 runs to 16 residues. V gave up 3 bases and J gave up 1 base; unmatched junction bases: 1. The CDR3 bases are TGTGCCAGCAGTTTTGGGACTAGCGGGGGCCAAGAGACCCAGTACTTC. Translated: CASSFGTSGGQETQYF.

This clonotype was observed a few times. CDR3 sequence reads: CASSLGAVFIPHSSAKQYF. The DNA of the CDR3 is TGTGCCAGCAGCTTAGGGGCAGTTTTTATACCCCACTCGAGTGCCAAGCAGTACTTC. The chain joins TRBV11-1 to TRBJ2-7; D remains unclear. From germline, CDR1 is SGHAT and CDR2 FQDESV (reference sequence). Trimming removed 1 base from V and 8 bases from J, with 30 bases in between. The CDR3 runs to 19 residues.

The chain combines TRBV12-3 or TRBV12-4 with TRBJ1-5; no reliable D call. The CDR3 totals 14 residues. Trimming removed 6 bases from V and 3 bases from J, with 12 bases in between. CDR3: CASRGAAYNQPQHF. Here the CDR3 DNA reads TGTGCCAGCAGGGGAGCTGCGTACAATCAGCCCCAGCATTTT.

A few counts support this clonotype. The CDR3 region is CASSPPLQETQYF. The CDR3 nucleotides are TGTGCCAGCTCACCACCCCTCCAAGAGACCCAGTACTTC. This chain joins TRBV18 and TRBJ2-5, with unresolved D. With 0 bases removed from V and 1 base from J, the gap between germline ends came to 3 bases. Germline V gives CDR1 KGHSH, CDR2 LQKENI. CDR3 length: 13 residues.

The chain combines TRBV9 with TRBJ2-2; 7 nucleotides line up with TRBD2. The CDR3 spans 15 residues. V was pared by 3 bases and J by 1 base, with 3 bases of the junction left unmatched. Germline CDR1 and CDR2: SGDLS and YYNGEE. The CDR3: CASSGQRENTGELFF. Written as DNA, the CDR3 is TGTGCCAGCAGCGGACAGCGGGAGAACACCGGGGAGCTGTTTTTT.

This clonotype has just a few counts. The rearrangement joins TRBV29-1 to TRBJ1-1; D ambiguous. CDR3 size: 12 residues. The V end was cut by 4 bases, the J end by 0 bases, with 6 bases between. Germline CDR1 and CDR2: SQVTM and ANQGSEA. CDR3 loop: CSVGEMNTEAFF. CDR3 nucleotide sequence: TGCAGCGTTGGTGAAATGAACACTGAAGCTTTCTTT. The full variable domain, its missing parts supplied by reference TRBV29-1 and TRBJ1-1, is SAVISQKPSRDICQRGTSLTIQCQVDSQVTMMFWYRQQPGQSLTLIATANQGSEATYESGFVIDKFPISRPNLTFSTLTVSNMSPEDSSIYLCSVGEMNTEAFFGQGTRLTVV.

J is TRBJ2-7 and V is TRBV7-9; 8 nucleotides align to TRBD2. V dropped 4 bases and J dropped 10; count of bases not matched to a gene: 3. There are 11 residues in the CDR3. Germline lookup yields CDR1 SEHNR and CDR2 FQNEAQ (reference sequence). In DNA, the CDR3 is TGTGCCAGCAGCTCCAGCGGGAGTCAGTACTTC. It is translated as CASSSSGSQYF. The whole variable domain, remainder taken from reference TRBV7-9 and TRBJ2-7, is DTGVSQNPRHKITKRGQNVTFRCDPISEHNRLYWYRQTLGQGPEFLTYFQNEAQLEKSRLLSDRFSAERPKGSFSTLEIQRTEQGDSAMYLCASSSSGSQYFGPGTRLTVT.

The chain links TRBV20-1 to TRBJ2-4, with TRBD1 as a possible D gene (5 bases). V was clipped by 6 bases and J by 2 bases, with 14 bases between them. Per germline, CDR1 DFQATT and CDR2 SNEGSKA (reference sequence). This CDR3 is 14 amino acids long. CDR3 sequence: CSASPTGTKNIQYF. The CDR3, as DNA: TGCAGTGCGAGCCCCACAGGCACCAAAAACATTCAGTACTTC.